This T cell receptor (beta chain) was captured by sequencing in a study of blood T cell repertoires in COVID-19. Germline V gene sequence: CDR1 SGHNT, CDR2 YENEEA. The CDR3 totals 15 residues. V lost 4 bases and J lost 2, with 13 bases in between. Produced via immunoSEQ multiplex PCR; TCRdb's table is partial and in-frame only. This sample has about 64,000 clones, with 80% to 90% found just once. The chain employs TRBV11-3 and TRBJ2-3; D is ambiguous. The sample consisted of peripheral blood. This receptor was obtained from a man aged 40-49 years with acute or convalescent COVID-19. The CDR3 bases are TGTGCCAGCAGCTCCACAGCATTTTACACAGATACGCAGTATTTT. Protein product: CASSSTAFYTDTQYF.